The next 3 T cell receptor beta chains were all read from a single sample in a study of T cells after yellow fever vaccination. TCRdb analysed the 5' RACE reads with MiXCR anew, one entry per CDR3 protein. This sample has 300,000 to 450,000 distinct CDR3 sequences; less than 9.5% occur once, and the top ten carry roughly a sixth. The sample here was PBMCs, taken approximately 47 days after the first yellow fever vaccination. These receptors all stem from a man between 18 and 35 years old who received the YFV17D yellow fever vaccine.

V gene TRBV7-9 combines with J gene TRBJ1-2; D is uncertain. Germline V CDR1 and CDR2: SEHNR, FQNEAQ (reference sequence). The CDR3 consists of 14 residues. V lost 7 bases, J lost 5 bases, and 17 bases lay in between. This CDR3 reads CASIPPEGFYGYTF. The DNA for the CDR3 is TGTGCCAGCATCCCCCCTGAGGGATTTTATGGCTACACCTTC.

This clonotype was seen ten or more times. The chain recombines TRBV27 with TRBJ2-3; the D is unclear. CDR1 and CDR2 (germline): MNHEY, SMNVEV (reference sequence). The length of the CDR3 is 9 residues. CDR3 sequence: CELTDTQYF. The CDR3 DNA sequence: TGTGAGCTAACAGATACGCAGTATTTT.

This clonotype was detected only a few times. The gene calls are TRBV5-4 and TRBJ2-1, with 8 bases identical to TRBD2. The CDR3 extends over 16 amino acids. Germline V lookup: CDR1 SGHNT, CDR2 YYREEE (reference sequence). V was pared by 1 base and J by 10 bases, with 13 bases of the junction left unmatched. CDR3 sequence reads: CASSLSTGTRNGEQFF. The CDR3 DNA sequence: TGTGCCAGCAGCTTGTCTACCGGGACTAGGAACGGCGAGCAGTTCTTC.